These 26 T cell receptor beta chains were all obtained from the same sample, sequenced in a study of OX40 agonist ivuxolimab in advanced cancers. TCRdb's table, derived via immunoSEQ multiplex PCR, lists solely in-frame clones and lacks some. The sample contains tens of thousands of clones, over 75% of which appear only once. The source was CD4+ or CD8+ T cells sorted from blood, collected in a trial of the OX40 agonist ivuxolimab. The receptor source for this set is an adult with an advanced solid tumor such as melanoma, head and neck, liver or kidney cancer.

The J gene is TRBJ2-7, the V gene TRBV10-3, with unresolved D. The germline V gene has CDR1 ENHRY and CDR2 SYGVKD. Trimming pared 3 bases from V and 2 bases from J, leaving 8 bases between. This CDR3 is 13 amino acids long. For the CDR3, the DNA is TGTGCCATCAGTGAAGACCCTACCTACGAGCAGTACTTC. Its protein product is CAISEDPTYEQYF.

The rearrangement uses TRBV7-8 and TRBJ1-1; D is undetermined. Germline CDR1 is SGHVS and CDR2 is FQNEAQ. The CDR3 consists of 13 residues. The V end was cut by 1 base, the J end by 12 bases, with 15 bases between. In DNA form, the CDR3 reads TGTGCCAGCAGCTTAGGGAGGTCTCAGCTATCTTTCTTT. Its protein is CASSLGRSQLSFF.

This clone showed up many times. This sequence joins TRBV6-1 and TRBJ1-5; D possibly corresponds to TRBD1 (5 bases). Trimming removed 3 bases from V and 9 bases from J, with 12 bases in between. The CDR3 spans 13 residues. Germline loops: CDR1 MNHNS, CDR2 SASEGT. The CDR3 DNA is TGTGCCAGCAGTGAGTGGGGCACCGCGCCCCAGCATTTT. Encoded protein: CASSEWGTAPQHF.

This sequence joins TRBV9 and TRBJ1-1, with D possibly matching TRBD1 (5 bases). The CDR3 runs 12 residues. Germline CDR1 and CDR2: SGDLS and YYNGEE. Trimming took off 7 bases at V and 2 bases at J, with 9 bases between the two ends. For the CDR3, the DNA is TGTGCCAGCGGACATTCCAACACTGAAGCTTTCTTT. It specifies CASGHSNTEAFF.

This CDR3 reads CASSEGVAAETQYF. Written as DNA, the CDR3 is TGTGCCAGCAGTGAGGGCGTAGCAGCCGAGACCCAGTACTTC. This chain links TRBV2 with TRBJ2-5, with D hard to call. The germline V gene has CDR1 SNHLY and CDR2 FYNNEI. The CDR3 contains 14 residues. Trimming took 3 bases from V and 5 from J, leaving 13 bases between them.

The V and J genes are TRBV5-6 and TRBJ2-5; TRBD2 matches 9 bases. The CDR3 consists of 14 residues. Germline V gene lookup returns CDR1 SGHDT and CDR2 YYEEEE. The J segment lost 5 bases and the V segment lost 3 bases, leaving 5 bases of the junction unmatched. Written as DNA, the CDR3 is TGTGCCAGCAGCTGGAGACTAGCGGCCGAGACCCAGTACTTC. It encodes CASSWRLAAETQYF.

The rearrangement joins TRBV6-1 to TRBJ1-5, with D unresolved. V was cut by 7 bases and J by 0 bases, with 7 bases left in between. This CDR3 is built from 13 residues. Germline V gives CDR1 MNHNS, CDR2 SASEGT. The CDR3: CASMSYSNQPQHF. The CDR3 coding sequence is TGTGCCAGCATGAGTTATAGCAATCAGCCCCAGCATTTT.

The rearrangement joins TRBV6-5 to TRBJ1-1; 7 bases agree with TRBD1. The CDR3 runs to 13 residues. The trim removed 11 bases at V and 6 bases at J, leaving 12 bases unmatched. Germline V lookup: CDR1 MNHEY, CDR2 SVGAGI. In nucleotides, the CDR3 is TGTGCCGGAACGAGACAGGGCTCCTCTGAAGCTTTCTTT. Protein sequence: CAGTRQGSSEAFF.

The genes are TRBV9 and TRBJ1-3; weak D call: TRBD1 (5 bases). Trimming removed 0 bases from V and 4 bases from J, with 14 bases in between. This CDR3 region has 16 residues. From germline, CDR1 is SGDLS and CDR2 YYNGEE. CDR3: CASSVASAGEGNTIYF. CDR3 sequence (DNA): TGTGCCAGCAGCGTAGCTTCAGCGGGGGAAGGAAACACCATATATTTT.

This chain connects TRBV6-1 to TRBJ2-4; no definite D call. V was cut by 4 bases and J by 6 bases, with 10 bases left in between. This CDR3 has 13 residues. Germline CDR1 reads MNHNS; CDR2 reads SASEGT. The CDR3 protein is CASSGAYRNIQYF. CDR3 nucleotides: TGTGCCAGCAGTGGAGCGTATCGAAACATTCAGTACTTC.

This chain connects TRBV7-2 to TRBJ2-3; 9 bases match TRBD2. The CDR3 covers 15 residues. J lost 6 bases, V lost 1 base, and 5 bases had no gene match. CDR1 SGHTA and CDR2 FQGNSA come from the germline V gene. The CDR3 nucleotides are TGTGCCAGCAGCTTAGTCGTGACTAGCGGTGATACGCAGTATTTT. Amino acids: CASSLVVTSGDTQYF.

The count of this clone is one. The rearrangement links TRBV27 to TRBJ1-1, with 7 bases fitting TRBD1. The CDR3 contains 14 residues. With V trimmed by 6 bases and J by 1 base, 5 bases remained unmatched. Germline V gene data show CDR1 as MNHEY and CDR2 as SMNVEV (reference sequence). The CDR3 DNA follows: TGTGCCAGCAGACAGGGGATTACGAACACTGAAGCTTTCTTT. This gives the protein CASRQGITNTEAFF.

CDR3 nucleotides: TGTGCCAGTAGTCAATCCGGAGATGGCGCTAACTATGGCTACACCTTC. Its translation is CASSQSGDGANYGYTF. The genes are TRBV19 and TRBJ1-2; D uncertain. CDR1 is LNHDA and CDR2 is SQIVND in the germline V gene (reference sequence). Trimming removed 5 bases from V and 0 bases from J, with 16 bases in between. The CDR3 length is 16 residues. The variable domain in full, with the rest retrieved from reference TRBV19 and TRBJ1-2, is DGGITQSPKYLFRKEGQNVTLSCEQNLNHDAMYWYRQDPGQGLRLIYYSQIVNDFQKGDIAEGYSVSREKKESFPLTVTSAQKNPTAFYLCASSQSGDGANYGYTFGSGTRLTVV.

This clone has just a few counts. This rearrangement joins TRBV5-8 to TRBJ2-3; D is ambiguous. Germline CDR1 is SGHTS and CDR2 is YDEGEE. The CDR3 runs to 12 residues. V shed 7 bases and J shed 3 bases, with 9 bases lying between them. The CDR3 region has the DNA TGTGCCAGCCACCTTTTGACAGATACGCAGTATTTT. Protein product: CASHLLTDTQYF.

This chain connects TRBV5-6 to TRBJ1-6; tentatively, D is TRBD1 (5 bases). From germline, CDR1 is SGHDT and CDR2 YYEEEE. Trimming removed 3 bases from V and 2 bases from J, with 18 bases in between. The CDR3 spans 18 residues. This chain's CDR3 is CASSYKDAGFTYNSPLHF. The DNA of the CDR3 is TGTGCCAGCAGCTATAAAGACGCAGGGTTCACCTATAATTCACCCCTCCACTTT.

V is TRBV29-1 and J is TRBJ2-5, with D unclear. The CDR3 runs to 13 residues. Deletions cut 7 bases from V and 5 bases from J, with 17 bases between. CDR1 and CDR2 (germline): SQVTM, ANQGSEA. DNA of the CDR3: TGCAGCGGTGGGGTCTCTCTCTCCGAGACCCAGTACTTC. Protein product: CSGGVSLSETQYF.

This chain connects TRBV7-2 to TRBJ2-7, with 10 bases lining up with TRBD2. This CDR3 has 13 amino acids. Germline CDR1 and CDR2: SGHTA and FQGNSA. V shed 5 bases and J 7 bases; nucleotides not matched to a gene: 5. Here the CDR3 DNA reads TGTGCCAGCAGCCCTAGCGGGGGAAGTGAGCAGTACTTC. It encodes CASSPSGGSEQYF.

This clone occurred once. J is TRBJ2-3 and V is TRBV9; D may correspond to TRBD1 or TRBD2 (6 bases each). V was shortened by 4 bases and J by 3 bases, with 18 bases between the two germline ends. Germline V gene data show CDR1 as SGDLS and CDR2 as YYNGEE. This CDR3 is built from 16 residues. The CDR3: CASSPRGDSATDTQYF. In DNA, the CDR3 is TGTGCCAGCAGCCCAAGGGGGGACTCCGCAACAGATACGCAGTATTTT.

In its sample, this clone was seen a few times. The chain has TRBV5-5 and TRBJ1-5; TRBD1 agrees at 8 bases. The CDR3 loop spans 15 amino acids. V lost 4 bases and J lost 3; bases outside the gene matches: 6. In germline, CDR1 is SGHKS, CDR2 YYEKEE (reference sequence). Here the CDR3 DNA reads TGTGCCAGCAGCACGGACAGGGTTGACAATCAGCCCCAGCATTTT. This codes for CASSTDRVDNQPQHF.

The genes are TRBV25-1 and TRBJ2-1; D unresolved. Trimming cost V 2 bases and J 8 bases, with 10 bases left between them. The length of the CDR3 is 13 residues. CDR1 MGHDK and CDR2 SYGVNS come from the germline V gene. CDR3 sequence reads: CASSELGWDEQFF. As DNA, the CDR3 is TGTGCCAGCAGTGAACTGGGGTGGGATGAGCAGTTCTTC.

The rearrangement links TRBV6-5 to TRBJ2-7; possible D gene TRBD2, 6 bases. The CDR3 totals 15 residues. V lost 0 bases and J 4 bases, leaving 13 bases between the germline ends. The germline gives CDR1 MNHEY, CDR2 SVGAGI. CDR3 loop: CASSYSFEAGYEQYF. The DNA of the CDR3 is TGTGCCAGCAGTTACTCGTTCGAGGCGGGGTACGAGCAGTACTTC.

This rearrangement joins TRBV2 to TRBJ2-7, with D tentatively TRBD1 (6 bases). The CDR3 sequence is 15 residues long. Trimming removed 6 bases at V and 5 bases at J, with 20 bases between. CDR1 and CDR2 (germline): SNHLY, FYNNEI. Here the CDR3 DNA reads TGTGCCAGCAGGGCGGGTGGGGGCGGTCGGGACGAGCAGTACTTC. This gives the protein CASRAGGGGRDEQYF.

This rearrangement joins TRBV5-1 to TRBJ2-3; TRBD1 is a possible D gene (6 bases). CDR1 and CDR2 from the germline V gene are SGHRS and YFSETQ. Trimming took 3 bases from V and 1 from J, leaving 9 bases between them. This CDR3 spans 14 amino acids. The CDR3 DNA reads TGCGCCAGCAGCTCCCGACAGGGCACAGATACGCAGTATTTT. This translates into CASSSRQGTDTQYF.

The chain couples TRBV9 to TRBJ2-7; no clear D. The CDR3 loop spans 10 amino acids. V dropped 6 bases and J dropped 2 bases, with 3 bases sitting between them. Per the germline V gene, CDR1 is SGDLS and CDR2 is YYNGEE. The CDR3 DNA reads as TGTGCCAGCACGGCCTACGAGCAGTACTTC. It is translated as CASTAYEQYF. The full variable domain, completed using reference TRBV9 and TRBJ2-7, is DSGVTQTPKHLITATGQRVTLRCSPRSGDLSVYWYQQSLDQGLQFLIQYYNGEERAKGNILERFSAQQFPDLHSELNLSSLELGDSALYFCASTAYEQYFGPGTRLTVT.

The rearrangement joins TRBV2 to TRBJ1-1, with TRBD1 as a possible D gene (5 bases). Germline V gives CDR1 SNHLY, CDR2 FYNNEI. Between the trimmed V and J ends, which lost 8 bases and 8 bases, there was a span of 21 bases. CDR3 size: 14 residues. The CDR3 sequence: CASGGRDGDAEAFF. The CDR3 nucleotides read TGTGCCAGCGGCGGGCGGGACGGGGACGCCGAAGCTTTCTTT. Based on the CDR3 plus reference TRBV2 and TRBJ1-1, the full variable domain is EPEVTQTPSHQVTQMGQEVILRCVPISNHLYFYWYRQILGQKVEFLVSFYNNEISEKSEIFDDQFSVERPDGSNFTLKIRSTKLEDSAMYFCASGGRDGDAEAFFGQGTRLTVV.

The chain links TRBV7-3 to TRBJ2-1, with D perhaps matching TRBD1 (5 bases). Trimming cost V 5 bases and J 16 bases, with 18 bases left between them. The CDR3 contains 12 residues. In germline, CDR1 is SGHTA, CDR2 FQGTGA. CDR3 coding DNA: TGTGCCAGCAGCCCGCAGGGCTTTGCACTTTTCTTC. Residues: CASSPQGFALFF. Complete variable domain (other parts from reference TRBV7-3 and TRBJ2-1): GAGVSQTPSNKVTEKGKYVELRCDPISGHTALYWYRQSLGQGPEFLIYFQGTGAADDSGLPNDRFFAVRPEGSVSTLKIQRTERGDSAVYLCASSPQGFALFFGPGTRLTVL.